The 30 T cell receptor beta chains below were found in one sample sequenced in a study of T cell responses to AZD1222 COVID-19 vaccine. TCRdb keeps only in-frame clones here, not all; method: immunoSEQ multiplex PCR. The sample has 95,000 to 100,000 clones, 86% seen once. The sample consisted of peripheral blood, taken on day 0 of AZD1222 vaccination. Receptors originate from an adult in good health.

This clone was seen more than once but under ten times. This rearrangement joins TRBV30 to TRBJ2-7; TRBD2 agrees at 11 bases. The CDR3 spans 15 residues. V shed 0 bases, J shed 7 bases, and the junction held 8 bases outside the gene matches. Germline V gives CDR1 GTSNPN, CDR2 SVGIG (reference sequence). This CDR3 reads CAWSVWTSGLREQYF. DNA of the CDR3: TGTGCCTGGAGTGTATGGACTAGCGGGTTGAGAGAGCAGTACTTC.

The chain is built from TRBV9 and TRBJ1-4; D might be TRBD1 (6 bases). Germline CDR1 is SGDLS and CDR2 is YYNGEE. This CDR3 has 14 residues. V lost 6 bases to trimming and J lost 4 bases, with 13 bases between them. This CDR3 reads CASTKGGYNEKLFF. CDR3 nucleotides: TGTGCCAGCACCAAAGGGGGATATAATGAAAAACTGTTTTTT.

The chain joins TRBV19 to TRBJ1-5, with 11 bases lining up with TRBD1. With V trimmed by 5 bases and J by 1 base, 10 bases remained unmatched. This CDR3 comprises 18 residues. Germline CDR1 LNHDA, CDR2 SQIVND (reference sequence). In DNA, the CDR3 is TGTGCCAGTAGTCCCGGACAGGGGGCGGGGTGGAGCAATCAGCCCCAGCATTTT. As protein: CASSPGQGAGWSNQPQHF. The full variable domain, completed using reference TRBV19 and TRBJ1-5, is DGGITQSPKYLFRKEGQNVTLSCEQNLNHDAMYWYRQDPGQGLRLIYYSQIVNDFQKGDIAEGYSVSREKKESFPLTVTSAQKNPTAFYLCASSPGQGAGWSNQPQHFGDGTRLSIL.

The rearrangement links TRBV28 to TRBJ1-5; D is unresolved. In germline, CDR1 is MDHEN, CDR2 SYDVKM. V lost 5 bases and J lost 3, with 14 bases in between. The CDR3 length is 15 residues. DNA for the CDR3: TGTGCCAGCAGTCCTCCCCCCGGGGACAATCAGCCCCAGCATTTT. Protein product: CASSPPPGDNQPQHF.

The V gene is TRBV7-9, the J gene TRBJ2-3; D gene unclear. The CDR3 spans 12 residues. Germline CDR1 is SEHNR and CDR2 is FQNEAQ (reference sequence). V lost 0 bases and J 4 bases, leaving 2 bases between the germline ends. The DNA for the CDR3 is TGTGCCAGCAGCTTAGCGGCAGATACGCAGTATTTT. It specifies CASSLAADTQYF.

This chain uses TRBV9 with TRBJ2-7; 11 bases fit TRBD1. Germline CDR1 SGDLS, CDR2 YYNGEE. Trimming at V came to 4 bases and at J to 3 bases, leaving 6 bases not matched to a gene. The CDR3 contains 15 residues. The CDR3 is CASSPGQGGFYEQYF. The CDR3 coding sequence is TGTGCCAGCAGCCCGGGACAGGGGGGGTTCTACGAGCAGTACTTC.

V usage is TRBV5-8 and J usage is TRBJ1-1; D is perhaps TRBD1 (6 bases). The V end was cut by 5 bases, the J end by 7 bases, with 21 bases between. The CDR3 is 15 residues long. Germline values: CDR1 SGHTS, CDR2 YDEGEE. In DNA, the CDR3 is TGTGCCAGCAGGTTTCTGGGACATGCCGATGTTGAAGCTTTCTTT. Protein: CASRFLGHADVEAFF.

The chain is built from TRBV28 and TRBJ1-5; tentatively, D is TRBD1 (5 bases). The V end lost 2 bases, the J end lost 2 bases, and 10 bases lay between the germline ends. The CDR3 contains 15 residues. CDR1 is MDHEN, CDR2 SYDVKM, per germline. The CDR3 DNA reads as TGTGCCAGCAGTTTAGGGGGGATGGGCAATCAGCCCCAGCATTTT. It yields the protein CASSLGGMGNQPQHF. Filled out from reference TRBV28 and TRBJ1-5, the complete variable domain reads DVKVTQSSRYLVKRTGEKVFLECVQDMDHENMFWYRQDPGLGLRLIYFSYDVKMKEKGDIPEGYSVSREKKERFSLILESASTNQTSMYLCASSLGGMGNQPQHFGDGTRLSIL.

This chain connects TRBV28 to TRBJ2-7; TRBD2 aligns across 8 bases. The CDR3 has 17 residues. The germline V gene has CDR1 MDHEN and CDR2 SYDVKM. V gave up 4 bases and J gave up 3 bases; unmatched junction bases: 14. The CDR3 spells CASSSPGGRRVDYEQYF. CDR3 DNA: TGTGCCAGCAGTTCTCCGGGGGGGCGACGGGTGGACTACGAGCAGTACTTC.

The chain couples TRBV9 to TRBJ1-4; D unclear. There are 14 residues in the CDR3. Per the germline V gene, CDR1 is SGDLS and CDR2 is YYNGEE. V was cut by 4 bases and J by 3 bases, with 10 bases left in between. The CDR3 loop reads CASSPTVSNEKLFF. The CDR3 bases are TGTGCCAGCAGCCCGACGGTGTCTAATGAAAAACTGTTTTTT.

The V gene is TRBV28, the J gene TRBJ1-3; no definite D call. The V end was cut by 7 bases, the J end by 0 bases, with 10 bases between. The CDR3 runs to 14 residues. CDR1 MDHEN and CDR2 SYDVKM come from the germline V gene. The CDR3 protein is CASINRPSGNTIYF. The CDR3 coding sequence is TGTGCCAGCATAAATCGCCCCTCTGGAAACACCATATATTTT.

This clone appeared once. The CDR3 DNA is TGCGCCAGCAGCCAAGGTGGACTTTCCTACGAGCAGTACTTC. Translating it yields CASSQGGLSYEQYF. The rearrangement joins TRBV4-3 to TRBJ2-7; maybe TRBD2 (5 bases). CDR1 is LGHNA, CDR2 YSLEER, per germline. This CDR3 is 14 amino acids long. Trimming took off 1 base at V and 1 base at J, with 8 bases between the two ends.

The chain employs TRBV24-1 and TRBJ2-2, with TRBD2 matching 13 bases. Germline-derived CDR1 and CDR2 are KGHDR and SFDVKD. This CDR3 has 18 residues. V was pared by 3 bases and J by 3 bases, with 6 bases of the junction left unmatched. The CDR3 sequence: CATSDAGLAGVHTGELFF. DNA for the CDR3: TGTGCCACCAGTGATGCCGGACTAGCGGGAGTCCACACCGGGGAGCTGTTTTTT.

The chain combines TRBV11-2 with TRBJ1-5; D remains ambiguous. The CDR3 totals 14 residues. V was cut by 1 base and J by 7 bases, with 11 bases left in between. Germline values: CDR1 SGHAT, CDR2 FQNNGV. The DNA for the CDR3 is TGTGCCAGCAGCTTAGCCCCAGGACCCCAGCCCCAGCATTTT. Encoded protein: CASSLAPGPQPQHF. The variable domain in full, with the rest retrieved from reference TRBV11-2 and TRBJ1-5, is EAGVAQSPRYKIIEKRQSVAFWCNPISGHATLYWYQQILGQGPKLLIQFQNNGVVDDSQLPKDRFSAERLKGVDSTLKIQPAKLEDSAVYLCASSLAPGPQPQHFGDGTRLSIL.

This chain connects TRBV19 to TRBJ1-2; unclear D gene. V was pared by 3 bases and J by 2 bases, with 7 bases between. Germline-derived CDR1 and CDR2 are LNHDA and SQIVND (reference sequence). The CDR3 is made up of 13 amino acids. For the CDR3, the DNA is TGTGCCAGTAGTATCTCAGAAAACTATGGCTACACCTTC. Translation gives CASSISENYGYTF.

This chain links TRBV7-3 with TRBJ2-1, with 9 bases matching TRBD1. Trimming removed 5 bases from V and 2 bases from J; junction bases left unmatched: 7. The CDR3 length is 16 residues. Germline assignment: CDR1 SGHTA and CDR2 FQGTGA. The CDR3 reads CASSPRTGVPYNEQFF. The CDR3 nucleotides read TGTGCCAGCAGCCCTCGGACAGGGGTCCCCTACAATGAGCAGTTCTTC.

The chain carries TRBV3-1 (or the pseudogene TRBV3-2) and TRBJ2-2; 10 bases match TRBD2. The V gene end was trimmed by 4 bases and the J gene end by 4 bases; junction bases not matched to a gene: 6. CDR1 LGHDT and CDR2 YNNKEL come from the germline V gene (reference sequence). The CDR3 runs 16 residues. CDR3 protein: CASSPLAGGSTGELFF. DNA of the CDR3: TGTGCCAGCAGCCCTTTAGCGGGAGGTTCCACCGGGGAGCTGTTTTTT.

This clone was picked up one time. J is TRBJ1-1 and V is TRBV4-2; D gene uncertain. V was clipped by 0 bases and J by 3 bases, with 17 bases between them. The CDR3 is 17 residues long. CDR1 LGHNA and CDR2 YNFKEQ come from the germline V gene. The CDR3 coding sequence is TGTGCCAGCAGCCAAGATCCGTCCCCACTGGGTTACACTGAAGCTTTCTTT. Its protein is CASSQDPSPLGYTEAFF.

This clone showed up just once. V is TRBV28 and J is TRBJ2-3, with D possibly matching TRBD1 (5 bases). CDR3 size: 14 residues. Germline CDR1 and CDR2: MDHEN and SYDVKM. Trimming left V 6 bases short and J 4 bases short, with 14 bases between. The CDR3 is CASSHSRVADTQYF. The CDR3 DNA follows: TGTGCCAGCAGCCATAGCAGGGTGGCAGATACGCAGTATTTT. The full variable domain, completed using reference TRBV28 and TRBJ2-3, is DVKVTQSSRYLVKRTGEKVFLECVQDMDHENMFWYRQDPGLGLRLIYFSYDVKMKEKGDIPEGYSVSREKKERFSLILESASTNQTSMYLCASSHSRVADTQYFGPGTRLTVL.

The V and J genes are TRBV19 and TRBJ1-2; 9 bases are shared with TRBD1. CDR1 and CDR2 from the germline V gene are LNHDA and SQIVND (reference sequence). The length of the CDR3 is 14 residues. Trimming at V came to 8 bases and at J to 1 base, leaving 5 bases not matched to a gene. Here the CDR3 reads CASADRGINYGYTF. In DNA, the CDR3 is TGTGCCAGTGCCGACAGGGGGATTAACTATGGCTACACCTTC.

This clone was recorded a few times. One end of the junction does not line up with germline, which may come from a read error. The gene calls are TRBV27 and TRBJ2-7; weak D call: TRBD1 (6 bases). CDR1 is MNHEY and CDR2 is SMNVEV in the germline V gene (reference sequence). This CDR3 is 12 amino acids long. The chain's CDR3 is CASSPYDGQRVF. DNA of the CDR3: TGTGCCAGCAGCCCATATGATGGACAGCGAGTCTTC.

The chain carries TRBV7-6 and TRBJ2-1, with 7 bases identical to TRBD1. The CDR3 contains 13 residues. Trimming at V came to 5 bases and at J to 6 bases, leaving 4 bases not matched to a gene. Germline V CDR1 and CDR2: SGHVS, FNYEAQ. As DNA, the CDR3 is TGTGCCAGCAGCCTCGGGACAGTCAATGAGCAGTTCTTC. This encodes CASSLGTVNEQFF.

The V call is TRBV30, the J call TRBJ1-5; D gene uncertain. The CDR3 contains 13 residues. Germline V gene lookup returns CDR1 GTSNPN and CDR2 SVGIG (reference sequence). V lost 2 bases and J 5 bases, leaving 10 bases between the germline ends. The CDR3 region has the DNA TGTGCCTGGAGTAGGTGGGGTGATCAGCCCCAGCATTTT. Protein: CAWSRWGDQPQHF. Combining the CDR3 with reference TRBV30 and TRBJ1-5 gives the whole variable domain SQTIHQWPATLVQPVGSPLSLECTVEGTSNPNLYWYRQAAGRGLQLLFYSVGIGQISSEVPQNLSASRPQDRQFILSSKKLLLSDSGFYLCAWSRWGDQPQHFGDGTRLSIL.

This chain links TRBV5-1 with TRBJ2-3; maybe TRBD2 (6 bases). Germline-derived CDR1 and CDR2 are SGHRS and YFSETQ. Trimming removed 4 bases from V and 0 bases from J, with 9 bases in between. This CDR3 has 14 residues. The chain's CDR3 is CASSGGTSTDTQYF. For the CDR3, the DNA is TGCGCCAGCAGCGGGGGGACTAGCACAGATACGCAGTATTTT. The full variable domain, its missing parts supplied by reference TRBV5-1 and TRBJ2-3, is KAGVTQTPRYLIKTRGQQVTLSCSPISGHRSVSWYQQTPGQGLQFLFEYFSETQRNKGNFPGRFSGRQFSNSRSEMNVSTLELGDSALYLCASSGGTSTDTQYFGPGTRLTVL.

The chain combines TRBV19 with TRBJ2-4; perhaps TRBD1 as D (6 bases). Per germline, CDR1 LNHDA and CDR2 SQIVND (reference sequence). The germline V and J ends were trimmed by 3 bases and 3 bases, with 15 bases remaining between them. CDR3 length equals 16 residues. CDR3 bases: TGTGCCAGTAGTATCTCCGGACAGTTGGGCAAAAACATTCAGTACTTC. Translating it yields CASSISGQLGKNIQYF.

The genes are TRBV5-5 and TRBJ1-4; D is uncertain. This CDR3 comprises 13 residues. V shed 5 bases and J shed 8 bases, with 13 bases lying between them. Germline loops: CDR1 SGHKS, CDR2 YYEKEE (reference sequence). The chain's CDR3 is CASRGNGQEKLFF. CDR3 nucleotide sequence: TGTGCCAGCAGAGGCAACGGCCAGGAAAAACTGTTTTTT.

This clone has only a few counts. The genes are TRBV4-3 and TRBJ2-1; D possibly corresponds to TRBD2 (6 bases). Trimming took 2 bases from V and 6 from J, leaving 8 bases between them. CDR3 length: 13 residues. Germline V gene sequence: CDR1 LGHNA, CDR2 YSLEER. The CDR3 loop is CASSQRRANEQFF. In nucleotides, the CDR3 is TGCGCCAGCAGCCAACGGAGGGCCAATGAGCAGTTCTTC.

The chain joins TRBV5-6 to TRBJ2-2; a possible D gene is TRBD2 (6 bases). This CDR3 spans 15 amino acids. Trimming pared 0 bases from V and 5 bases from J, leaving 11 bases between. Germline V lookup: CDR1 SGHDT, CDR2 YYEEEE. CDR3: CASSLVAGGTGELFF. Written as DNA, the CDR3 is TGTGCCAGCAGCTTGGTGGCAGGAGGGACCGGGGAGCTGTTTTTT.

The rearrangement links TRBV5-1 to TRBJ2-1; D is perhaps TRBD2 (6 bases). Germline V gene data show CDR1 as SGHRS and CDR2 as YFSETQ. This CDR3 has 14 residues. Trimming cost V 5 bases and J 1 base, with 10 bases left between them. CDR3 coding DNA: TGCGCCAGCAGGAAAGCGGGTTCCTACAATGAGCAGTTCTTC. Translation gives CASRKAGSYNEQFF. The entire variable domain, with the rest obtained from reference TRBV5-1 and TRBJ2-1, is as follows: KAGVTQTPRYLIKTRGQQVTLSCSPISGHRSVSWYQQTPGQGLQFLFEYFSETQRNKGNFPGRFSGRQFSNSRSEMNVSTLELGDSALYLCASRKAGSYNEQFFGPGTRLTVL.

A few counts support this clone. The J gene is TRBJ1-3, the V gene TRBV29-1; a weak D match, TRBD1 (6 bases). The CDR3 has 13 residues. V lost 6 bases and J lost 4, with 13 bases in between. Looked up from germline, CDR1 is SQVTM and CDR2 is ANQGSEA. In DNA form, the CDR3 reads TGCAGCGTGCGAAGAGGGGGGGGAAACACCATATATTTT. Amino acids: CSVRRGGGNTIYF.